The rows below give T cell receptor beta chains drawn from one sample of a study of cytomegalovirus exposure and HLA in healthy donors. The assay was immunoSEQ multiplex PCR, and TCRdb's table has in-frame clones only and misses some. The repertoire holds 150,000 to 200,000 clones, with 80% to 90% as singletons. The sequenced sample was PBMCs. The source is a woman aged 18-30 years in good health and CMV-seronegative. The conserved cysteine and the conserved F or W are not part of the CDR3 here.

V gene	J gene	CDR3 protein
TRBV18	TRBJ2-2	ASSPRTGVAGELF
TRBV28	TRBJ1-5	ASSILNLSNQPQH
TRBV27	TRBJ1-6	ASSMSGDSPLH
TRBV5-1	TRBJ2-1	ASTPSGGGGAGNEQF
TRBV18	TRBJ2-5	ASSPQGKETQY
TRBV4-1	TRBJ2-5	ASSQASGAQETQY
TRBV28	TRBJ1-2	ASRAGLFYGYT
TRBV6-5	TRBJ2-2	ASSYLAGDVGELF
TRBV29-1	TRBJ1-1	SAEPRTAEAF
TRBV13	TRBJ2-5	ASSLFTEGETQY
TRBV2	TRBJ2-3	ASQDNGGGLDVGQY
TRBV19	TRBJ2-1	ASSISGSYNEQF
TRBV5-1	TRBJ2-5	ASSSGTSQETQY
TRBV11-2	TRBJ1-1	ASSTDRATEAF
TRBV18	TRBJ2-1	ASSPENPGNDEQF
TRBV7-8	TRBJ1-1	ASSLGLGGPTEAF
TRBV5-1	TRBJ2-1	ASSSWTSGSRSYNEQF
TRBV4-1	TRBJ1-4	ASSQAYEKLF
TRBV5-3	NA	ARSSLGSSYEQY
TRBV5-5	TRBJ1-2	ASSSRRGYT
TRBV6-1	TRBJ2-7	ANRAGGTYEQY
TRBV6-1	TRBJ2-3	ASSDGARTIGTDTQY
TRBV6-5	TRBJ2-7	ASSSPTIPYEQY
TRBV19	TRBJ2-1	ASAYRYGNEQF
TRBV2	TRBJ1-4	ASSPGFSTNEKLF
TRBV6-1	TRBJ2-3	ASSSLLAGTDTQY
TRBV4-1	TRBJ2-3	ASSSGQGPPSTDTQY
TRBV5-4	TRBJ1-1	ASSGTGSRNTEAF
TRBV21-1	TRBJ1-1	ASSKKSPGNTEAF
TRBV9	TRBJ2-5	ASSKTSGFQETQY
TRBV5-1	TRBJ1-2	ASSLTGGGGYT
TRBV4-1	TRBJ1-1	ASSPEGHQNTEAF
TRBV5-6	TRBJ2-7	ASSFVPTAHEQY
TRBV29-1	TRBJ1-2	SVGGNNYGYT
TRBV4-1	TRBJ2-3	ASSQRTSGDTQY
TRBV12-5	TRBJ2-5	ASGLVESPTETQY
TRBV6-6	TRBJ2-5	ASSYSIGGSETQY
TRBV7-2	TRBJ2-2	ASSLRQAITGELF
TRBV30	TRBJ2-7	AWSGQGSSHEQY
TRBV7-9	TRBJ2-1	ASSRQGNAYNEQF
TRBV19	TRBJ2-7	ASSMTSGSYEQY
TRBV11-2	TRBJ1-1	ASSWEMNTEAF
TRBV30	TRBJ1-1	AWSGSSSFRGTEAF
TRBV6-1	TRBJ2-5	ASSTWETQY
TRBV27	TRBJ2-7	ASSRLADPYEQH
TRBV5-6	TRBJ2-1	ASSIIARGYNEQF
TRBV18	TRBJ2-1	ASSLRDRGEQF
TRBV6-1	TRBJ1-6	ASSEARGVGNSPLH
TRBV10-2	TRBJ1-2	ASSGALTGGYT
TRBV28	TRBJ1-2	ASSLWVSDRGHYGYT
TRBV5-4	TRBJ1-5	ASSYTPDNQPQH
TRBV19	TRBJ1-6	ASRGPDSPNSPLH
TRBV4-1	TRBJ1-4	ASSQVEELNRGEKLF